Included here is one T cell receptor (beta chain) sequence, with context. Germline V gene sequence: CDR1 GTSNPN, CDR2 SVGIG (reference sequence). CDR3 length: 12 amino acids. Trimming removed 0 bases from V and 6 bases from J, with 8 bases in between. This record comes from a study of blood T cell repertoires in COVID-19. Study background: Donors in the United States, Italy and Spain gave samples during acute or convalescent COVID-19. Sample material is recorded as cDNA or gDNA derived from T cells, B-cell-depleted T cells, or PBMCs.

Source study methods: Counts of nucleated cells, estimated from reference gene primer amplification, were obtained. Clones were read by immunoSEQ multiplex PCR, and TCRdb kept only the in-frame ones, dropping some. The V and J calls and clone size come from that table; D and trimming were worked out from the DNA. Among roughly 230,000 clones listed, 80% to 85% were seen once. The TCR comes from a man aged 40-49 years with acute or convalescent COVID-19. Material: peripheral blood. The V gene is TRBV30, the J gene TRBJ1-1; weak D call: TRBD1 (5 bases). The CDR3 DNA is TGTGCCTGGAGTGTATTAGGGGCTGAAGCTTTCTTT. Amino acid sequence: CAWSVLGAEAFF.